The following is a TCR beta chain sequence with its context. Here immunoSEQ multiplex PCR was the method, and the copy in TCRdb shows in-frame clones only, minus some. The sample includes 250,000 to 300,000 clones, around 86% of them seen just once. These data are taken from a study of blood T cell repertoires in COVID-19. About the research overall: Sites in the United States, Italy and Spain provided acute and convalescent COVID-19 samples. The cDNA or gDNA used as material had been derived from T cells, B-cell-depleted T cells, or PBMCs.

This TCR came from a man between 18 and 35 years old with active or convalescent COVID-19. The sequencing sample was made of peripheral blood.

The CDR3 coding sequence is TGTGCCAGTACCAGGGGACGGAATAATTCACCCCTCCACTTT. It specifies CASTRGRNNSPLHF. The chain employs TRBV19 and TRBJ1-6, with D possibly matching TRBD1 (6 bases). Trimming cost V 7 bases and J 5 bases, with 12 bases left between them. Germline values: CDR1 LNHDA, CDR2 SQIVND (reference sequence). This CDR3 has 14 amino acids.